The 27 T cell receptor beta chains in this list originate from one sample, sequenced in a study of identical twins. TCRdb used MiXCR to reprocess the 5' RACE reads, holding one entry per CDR3 protein. The sample holds more than 1.5 million distinct CDR3 sequences, 32% seen once. The source material was cord blood. The receptors originated from a newborn girl in good health.

The chain joins TRBV4-1 to TRBJ2-3; the match to TRBD2 covers 13 bases. From germline, CDR1 is MGHRA and CDR2 YSYEKL. J lost 5 bases, V lost 4 bases, and 12 bases had no gene match. The CDR3 length is 18 residues. As DNA, the CDR3 is TGCGCCAGCAGCCCAAATGGACTAGCGGGAGCGATCGGAGATACGCAGTATTTT. As protein: CASSPNGLAGAIGDTQYF.

This clonotype was found many times. The chain is built from TRBV7-6 and TRBJ1-5; D gene uncertain. Germline V gene sequence: CDR1 SGHVS, CDR2 FNYEAQ. The CDR3 runs to 13 residues. Trimming removed 6 bases from V and 3 bases from J, with 9 bases in between. CDR3 protein: CASSLNLNQPQHF. CDR3 nucleotide sequence: TGTGCCAGCAGTTTAAATCTCAATCAGCCCCAGCATTTT.

The table lists this clonotype with a few counts. The V call is TRBV28, the J call TRBJ1-1, with TRBD1 as a possible D gene (6 bases). This CDR3 comprises 13 residues. The V end lost 5 bases, the J end lost 10 bases, and 17 bases lay between the germline ends. Germline V gene data show CDR1 as MDHEN and CDR2 as SYDVKM. This CDR3 reads CASSAPMGAGAFF. The CDR3 nucleotides are TGTGCCAGCAGTGCCCCTATGGGGGCTGGAGCTTTCTTT.

The chain joins TRBV12-5 to TRBJ2-7; D is perhaps TRBD1 or TRBD2 (6 bases each). The length of the CDR3 is 16 residues. The germline V gene has CDR1 LGHNT and CDR2 FRNRAP. Trimming cost V 3 bases and J 0 bases, with 15 bases left between them. The CDR3 nucleotides read TGTGCTAGTGGTTTAAATCAGGGGAGGAGCTCCTACGAGCAGTACTTC. Translating gives CASGLNQGRSSYEQYF.

J is TRBJ2-1 and V is TRBV20-1; 7 nucleotides match TRBD2. The J segment lost 0 bases and the V segment lost 2 bases, leaving 4 bases of the junction unmatched. The CDR3 consists of 15 residues. Germline CDR1 DFQATT, CDR2 SNEGSKA (reference sequence). The CDR3 loop reads CSARRGVSSYNEQFF. The CDR3 DNA sequence: TGCAGTGCTAGACGGGGGGTGAGCTCCTACAATGAGCAGTTCTTC.

Only a few counts were recorded for this clonotype. V is TRBV20-1 and J is TRBJ2-7; D unresolved. Trimming took off 6 bases at V and 2 bases at J, with 11 bases between the two ends. The CDR3 loop spans 12 amino acids. Germline V gene lookup returns CDR1 DFQATT and CDR2 SNEGSKA (reference sequence). The CDR3 is CSAELVTYEQYF. Here the CDR3 DNA reads TGCAGTGCCGAACTGGTAACCTACGAGCAGTACTTC.

The chain combines TRBV7-2 with TRBJ1-4, with D uncertain. The CDR3 loop spans 15 amino acids. Germline V lookup: CDR1 SGHTA, CDR2 FQGNSA. V was pared by 3 bases and J by 3 bases, with 11 bases between. CDR3 DNA sequence: TGTGCCAGCAGCTTGAACGGGATACCTAATGAAAAACTGTTTTTT. Protein product: CASSLNGIPNEKLFF.

The V gene is TRBV20-1, the J gene TRBJ2-5; TRBD1 aligns across 10 bases. The J call may be mistaken, given a closer DNA end match to TRBJ2-7. Per the germline V gene, CDR1 is DFQATT and CDR2 is SNEGSKA (reference sequence). The CDR3 has 16 residues. The CDR3: CSASGPGQGYPYEQYF. The DNA for the CDR3 is TGCAGTGCTAGCGGACCGGGACAGGGGTATCCCTACGAGCAGTACTTC.

The V gene is TRBV2, the J gene TRBJ1-2; 8 bases fit TRBD1. In germline, CDR1 is SNHLY, CDR2 FYNNEI. V shed 2 bases, J shed 7 bases, and the junction held 0 bases outside the gene matches. This CDR3 contains 12 residues. CDR3 nucleotides: TGTGCCAGCAGTGAACAGGGGGCTGGCTACACCTTC. Residues: CASSEQGAGYTF.

A remark on this clonotype: At one end the junction does not follow the germline gene, possibly because of a read error. The chain carries TRBV12-3 or TRBV12-4 and TRBJ2-4; no clear D. The last part of the DNA fits TRBJ2-5 better; the J call may be wrong. The CDR3 is 13 residues long. CDR3 bases: TGTGCCATCAGTTTAATCTTACAAGAGACCCAGTACTTC. Translation gives CAISLILQETQYF.

The V gene is TRBV20-1, the J gene TRBJ2-3; D uncertain. Germline V gene lookup returns CDR1 DFQATT and CDR2 SNEGSKA (reference sequence). V was trimmed by 3 bases and J by 4 bases, leaving 8 bases between them. The CDR3 consists of 12 residues. The CDR3 sequence: CSASKLSDTQYF. The CDR3 DNA sequence: TGCAGTGCTAGTAAATTGTCAGATACGCAGTATTTT.

The genes are TRBV5-1 and TRBJ1-5; D call uncertain. This CDR3 region has 14 residues. V dropped 8 bases and J dropped 0 bases, with 12 bases sitting between them. Germline-derived CDR1 and CDR2 are SGHRS and YFSETQ. CDR3 in amino acids: CASRPGYSNQPQHF. The CDR3 nucleotides read TGCGCCAGTCGCCCTGGGTATAGCAATCAGCCCCAGCATTTT.

The gene calls are TRBV12-3 or TRBV12-4 and TRBJ2-2; D possibly corresponds to TRBD1 (5 bases). The CDR3 extends over 14 amino acids. V was shortened by 5 bases and J by 3 bases, with 10 bases between the two germline ends. Written as DNA, the CDR3 is TGTGCCAGCAGTCTCGACAGATACACCGGGGAGCTGTTTTTT. Encoded protein: CASSLDRYTGELFF.

This clonotype was counted a few times. CDR3 DNA: TGCGCCAGTTTAGCGGAAGGGGGACTCTACGAGCAGTACTTC. This sequence encodes CASLAEGGLYEQYF. The chain carries TRBV5-1 and TRBJ2-7; TRBD1 or TRBD2 may be the D gene (6 bases each). This CDR3 is 14 amino acids long. In germline, CDR1 is SGHRS, CDR2 YFSETQ. V was trimmed by 8 bases and J by 3 bases, leaving 18 bases between them.

Only a few counts were recorded for this clonotype. The chain employs TRBV28 and TRBJ2-5; possibly TRBD2 for D (6 bases). The CDR3 covers 16 residues. V lost 4 bases and J 11 bases, leaving 26 bases between the germline ends. CDR1 and CDR2 (germline): MDHEN, SYDVKM. Here the CDR3 DNA reads TGTGCCAGCAGTTCACCCAGGTTTGCGGGGCGCAATGAGCAGTACTTC. The encoded protein is CASSSPRFAGRNEQYF.

This clonotype was counted only a few times. CDR3 DNA sequence: TGTGCCAGCAGCTCGGAATGGGGGGGAGAGGGAAAACTGTTTTTT. Residues: CASSSEWGGEGKLFF. The V gene is TRBV7-9, the J gene TRBJ1-4; D is perhaps TRBD1 (5 bases). The CDR3 spans 15 residues. The germline V and J ends were trimmed by 4 bases and 10 bases, with 19 bases remaining between them. Germline CDR1 and CDR2: SEHNR and FQNEAQ (reference sequence).

Concerning this clonotype: Only one base separates this from a far larger clonotype, so it likely reflects a read error. The chain uses TRBV20-1 and TRBJ2-7, with 7 bases matching TRBD1. The CDR3 covers 13 residues. Germline-derived CDR1 and CDR2 are DFQATT and SNEGSKA (reference sequence). The CDR3 bases are TGCGGTGCTAGAGCAGGGGGCTCCTACGAGCAGTACTTC. As protein: CGARAGGSYEQYF.

This clonotype was found a few times. The CDR3 nucleotides read TGTGCCAGCAGTTGGACAGGGGGCGGTGAAGACTATGGCTACACCTTC. Residues: CASSWTGGGEDYGYTF. The rearrangement links TRBV6-5 to TRBJ1-2; TRBD1 matches 11 bases. V lost 4 bases, J lost 3 bases, and 7 bases stayed unmatched. The CDR3 has 16 residues. Germline V gene data show CDR1 as MNHEY and CDR2 as SVGAGI.

CDR3 in amino acids: CASSQAAGTAVHEQFF. In DNA form, the CDR3 reads TGTGCCAGCAGCCAGGCAGCGGGGACGGCCGTCCATGAGCAGTTCTTC. The rearrangement uses TRBV3-1 and TRBJ2-1; TRBD2 matches 7 bases. This CDR3 is built from 16 residues. The V gene's germline CDR1 is LGHDT and CDR2 YNNKEL (reference sequence). V was clipped by 3 bases and J by 8 bases; unmatched bases: 13.

In its sample, this clonotype was seen a few times. The chain recombines TRBV28 with TRBJ2-7; TRBD2 matches at 10 bases. There are 16 residues in the CDR3. V lost 3 bases to trimming and J lost 1 base; unmatched junction nucleotides: 6. Per germline, CDR1 MDHEN and CDR2 SYDVKM. CDR3 DNA sequence: TGTGCCAGCAGTTTTGGGAGCGGGAGGGCTTCCTACGAGCAGTACTTC. It translates to CASSFGSGRASYEQYF.

This clonotype appeared once. Germline is not matched at one junction end, which may reflect a read error. The DNA of the CDR3 is TGTGCCAGCAGTTCGGACAGGGGAAATCCAGATACGGAGTATTTT. Protein product: CASSSDRGNPDTEYF. The chain uses TRBV12-3 or TRBV12-4 and TRBJ2-3; TRBD1 matches 9 bases. This CDR3 has 15 amino acids.

Here the CDR3 DNA reads TGTGCCGGAAGCGGAATGCCCTACGAGCAGTACTTC. It codes for CAGSGMPYEQYF. The V gene is TRBV5-8, the J gene TRBJ2-7; a possible D gene is TRBD2 (5 bases). The germline V gene encodes CDR1 SGHTS and CDR2 YDEGEE. This CDR3 comprises 12 residues. With 10 bases removed from V and 2 bases from J, the gap between germline ends came to 13 bases.

The chain couples TRBV6-6 to TRBJ1-1; no firm D call. The CDR3 is made up of 14 amino acids. V gave up 2 bases and J gave up 1 base, with 8 bases separating them. CDR1 is MNHNY, CDR2 SVGAGI, per germline (reference sequence). Written as DNA, the CDR3 is TGTGCCAGCAGTTACGCGGCCTCGAACACTGAAGCTTTCTTT. Translation: CASSYAASNTEAFF.

The J gene is TRBJ1-5, the V gene TRBV12-3 or TRBV12-4; 9 bases line up with TRBD1. The V gene end was trimmed by 6 bases and the J gene end by 0 bases; junction bases not matched to a gene: 3. This CDR3 contains 15 residues. DNA of the CDR3: TGTGCCAGCAGCACAGGGGGCTATAGCAATCAGCCCCAGCATTTT. Residues: CASSTGGYSNQPQHF.

The sample holds one count of this clonotype. This chain links TRBV20-1 with TRBJ2-7; TRBD2 matches 11 bases. Looked up from germline, CDR1 is DFQATT and CDR2 is SNEGSKA (reference sequence). CDR3 length: 15 amino acids. J lost 7 bases, V lost 5 bases, and 13 bases had no gene match. The CDR3 DNA reads as TGCAGTGCTGCACTAGCGGGGGCCTTCTACAATGAGCAGTACTTC. Its protein is CSAALAGAFYNEQYF.

This chain joins TRBV12-3 or TRBV12-4 and TRBJ2-5; maybe TRBD2 (5 bases). The ends were cut back, 5 bases at V and 0 bases at J, with 16 bases in the middle. This CDR3 has 16 residues. The CDR3: CASSPPGLIDQETQYF. CDR3 coding DNA: TGTGCCAGCAGTCCCCCAGGACTCATTGACCAAGAGACCCAGTACTTC.

This clonotype turned up a few times. The rearrangement joins TRBV10-3 to TRBJ2-7; 9 bases are a match to TRBD1. This CDR3 region has 15 residues. J lost 4 bases, V lost 11 bases, and 15 bases had no gene match. Germline CDR1 and CDR2: ENHRY and SYGVKD. The CDR3 protein is CASALDRGVPYEQYF. CDR3 DNA sequence: TGTGCCTCCGCATTGGACAGGGGAGTTCCGTACGAGCAGTACTTC.